Shown below are 16 T cell receptor beta chains from a single sample sequenced in a study of CD8 T cells in Susac syndrome. Random-hexamer reverse transcription was applied to about 0.5 to 1 ug RNA. TCRdb re-analysed the immunoSEQ multiplex PCR reads in MiXCR, keeping a single row per CDR3 protein. The data hold fewer than 85,000 distinct CDR3 sequences, with approximately 95% observed a single time. The specimen sequenced was CD8+ T cells from PBMCs. These receptors were collected from a human donor with Susac syndrome.

This CDR3 is CASSPRTSGRYEQYF. For the CDR3, the DNA is TGTGCCAGCAGCCCTAGGACTAGCGGGAGATACGAGCAGTACTTC. The chain recombines TRBV3-1 with TRBJ2-7, with 13 bases lining up with TRBD2. The V segment lost 4 bases and the J segment 4 bases; nucleotides outside the gene matches: 4. Per germline, CDR1 LGHDT and CDR2 YNNKEL (reference sequence). The CDR3 runs to 15 residues.

J is TRBJ1-3 and V is TRBV7-9; D not resolved. The V end lost 5 bases, the J end lost 8 bases, and 7 bases lay between the germline ends. The germline CDR1 and CDR2 sequences are SEHNR and FQNEAQ (reference sequence). The CDR3 contains 11 residues. DNA for the CDR3: TGTGCCAGCAGCGCCCAGGACACCATATATTTT. The encoded protein is CASSAQDTIYF.

The chain recombines TRBV29-1 with TRBJ2-3, with D unresolved. CDR1 and CDR2 from the germline V gene are SQVTM and ANQGSEA. V lost 7 bases and J lost 1, with 12 bases in between. This CDR3 region has 13 residues. The CDR3 bases are TGCAGCGGGTTGTATAGGGGCACAGATACGCAGTATTTT. It codes for CSGLYRGTDTQYF.

V gene TRBV24-1 combines with J gene TRBJ2-7, with 10 bases that match TRBD1. The CDR3 consists of 15 residues. Per the germline V gene, CDR1 is KGHDR and CDR2 is SFDVKD. With V trimmed by 3 bases and J by 3 bases, 4 bases remained unmatched. CDR3 DNA sequence: TGTGCCACCAGTGATCCGGGACAGGGGATCTACGAGCAGTACTTC. Amino acids: CATSDPGQGIYEQYF.

V gene TRBV19 combines with J gene TRBJ1-2, with D maybe TRBD1 (6 bases). Germline assignment: CDR1 LNHDA and CDR2 SQIVND (reference sequence). The germline V and J ends were trimmed by 5 bases and 6 bases, with 10 bases remaining between them. The CDR3 is made up of 12 amino acids. In DNA, the CDR3 is TGTGCCAGTAGTGGCCAGGGGAATGGCTACACCTTC. This sequence encodes CASSGQGNGYTF.

The chain has TRBV28 and TRBJ1-2; no firm D call. The CDR3 is 16 amino acids. CDR1 and CDR2 from the germline V gene are MDHEN and SYDVKM. The V end was cut by 5 bases, the J end by 0 bases, with 16 bases between. This CDR3 reads CASSTVYSLANYGYTF. In nucleotides, the CDR3 is TGTGCCAGCAGTACTGTCTACAGTCTAGCTAACTATGGCTACACCTTC.

The J gene is TRBJ2-7, the V gene TRBV5-4; D remains unclear. Germline CDR1 and CDR2: SGHNT and YYREEE (reference sequence). V dropped 4 bases and J dropped 6 bases, with 11 bases sitting between them. CDR3 size: 12 residues. The CDR3 here is CASSTFSGEQYF. The CDR3 nucleotides are TGTGCCAGCAGCACCTTCTCCGGCGAGCAGTACTTC.

J is TRBJ2-1 and V is TRBV12-3 or TRBV12-4; D might be TRBD1 (6 bases). Trimming removed 5 bases from V and 8 bases from J, with 13 bases in between. The CDR3 contains 13 residues. This CDR3 is CASSPTGRYEQFF. The CDR3 DNA reads TGTGCCAGCAGTCCTACAGGGCGGTATGAGCAGTTCTTC.

V and J are TRBV4-3 and TRBJ2-1, with 9 bases matching TRBD2. The CDR3 totals 15 residues. V shed 4 bases, J shed 3 bases, and the junction held 4 bases outside the gene matches. CDR1 LGHNA and CDR2 YSLEER come from the germline V gene. CDR3 sequence reads: CASSLEREVYNEQFF. CDR3 nucleotide sequence: TGCGCCAGCAGCCTTGAGCGGGAGGTCTACAATGAGCAGTTCTTC.

V and J are TRBV27 and TRBJ2-7; D may be TRBD1 (5 bases). The V end was cut by 6 bases, the J end by 0 bases, with 6 bases between. The CDR3 has 12 residues. Looked up from germline, CDR1 is MNHEY and CDR2 is SMNVEV (reference sequence). As DNA, the CDR3 is TGTGCCAGCAGGGACAACTCCTACGAGCAGTACTTC. Translated: CASRDNSYEQYF.

This clonotype was picked up one time. The chain is built from TRBV6-6 and TRBJ2-1; TRBD1 agrees at 7 bases. CDR3 size: 14 residues. The trim removed 5 bases at V and 8 bases at J, leaving 9 bases unmatched. The germline V gene has CDR1 MNHNY and CDR2 SVGAGI (reference sequence). The CDR3 protein is CASSLIEGADEQFF. The CDR3 DNA reads TGTGCCAGCAGTCTCATCGAGGGGGCCGATGAGCAGTTCTTC.

The rearrangement uses TRBV5-1 and TRBJ2-7, with D perhaps given as TRBD1 or TRBD2 (5 bases each). The CDR3 has 14 amino acids. The germline V gene encodes CDR1 SGHRS and CDR2 YFSETQ. Trimming took off 1 base at V and 3 bases at J, with 11 bases between the two ends. CDR3 nucleotides: TGCGCCAGCAGCTTGTCCGGGACGAACTACGAGCAGTACTTC. Its translation: CASSLSGTNYEQYF.

This chain joins TRBV29-1 and TRBJ2-7; 7 bases agree with TRBD1. Trimming cost V 2 bases and J 3 bases; bases outside gene matches: 13. Looked up from germline, CDR1 is SQVTM and CDR2 is ANQGSEA. The CDR3 loop spans 16 amino acids. CDR3 residues: CSVESPHGTAIYEQYF. DNA of the CDR3: TGCAGCGTTGAAAGCCCGCACGGGACAGCGATCTACGAGCAGTACTTC.

V and J are TRBV2 and TRBJ2-7, with D hard to call. Germline assignment: CDR1 SNHLY and CDR2 FYNNEI. The CDR3 has 11 amino acids. Trimming removed 10 bases at V and 5 bases at J, with 12 bases between. CDR3 nucleotides: TGTGCCACCTCAGATCGGGACGAGCAGTACTTC. It encodes CATSDRDEQYF. Variable domain in full (rest from reference TRBV2 and TRBJ2-7): EPEVTQTPSHQVTQMGQEVILRCVPISNHLYFYWYRQILGQKVEFLVSFYNNEISEKSEIFDDQFSVERPDGSNFTLKIRSTKLEDSAMYFCATSDRDEQYFGPGTRLTVT.

This chain joins TRBV5-1 and TRBJ2-1; 12 bases are shared with TRBD2. The V and J ends lost 4 bases and 2 bases, in that order; junction bases with no gene match: 13. The CDR3 sequence is 19 residues long. In germline, CDR1 is SGHRS, CDR2 YFSETQ. CDR3 region: CASSPKVAGLAGAYNEQFF. Written as DNA, the CDR3 is TGCGCCAGCAGCCCCAAGGTAGCGGGACTAGCGGGCGCCTACAATGAGCAGTTCTTC.

V and J are TRBV4-1 and TRBJ2-1, with 11 positions matching TRBD2. From germline, CDR1 is MGHRA and CDR2 YSYEKL. The CDR3 extends over 16 amino acids. The J segment lost 4 bases and the V segment lost 1 base, leaving 3 bases of the junction unmatched. DNA for the CDR3: TGCGCCAGCAGCCAAGGGGGGACTAGCGGTTACAATGAGCAGTTCTTC. This translates into CASSQGGTSGYNEQFF.